The sequence of this TCR beta chain was determined in a study of shared clonotypes between healthy human individuals. General study points: Generation probabilities of non-shared clonotypes were lower (relative to those shared by all four donors). Few donors restricted represented genetic and exposure-history diversity.

The CDR3 is 16 residues long. Germline assignment: CDR1 LNHDA and CDR2 SQIVND (reference sequence). Trimming took 1 base from V and 2 from J, leaving 14 bases between them. Comments on this clone: The antigen remains undetermined.

The assay was immunoSEQ multiplex PCR, and TCRdb's table has in-frame clones only and misses some. The data hold more than 1 million clones, with around three quarters observed a single time. The sequence was obtained from a man aged 18-30 years in good health. Some clones in this sample may be carry-over from other donors' samples. The material sequenced was memory CD4+ T cells from PBMCs. Subset in this sample: CD45RA-negative fraction. V gene TRBV19 combines with J gene TRBJ1-2; TRBD1 is a possible D gene (6 bases). In nucleotides, the CDR3 is TGTGCCAGTAGTATAGTCGGGGGGCGAAGCAACTATGGCTACACCTTC. It translates to CASSIVGGRSNYGYTF.